This T cell receptor beta chain was documented in a study of cytomegalovirus exposure and HLA in healthy donors. Study-level points and caveats: The majority of TCR sequences were rare, yet some public TCRs appeared in many donors.

Turning to this clone: What it binds is unknown.

Assay used: immunoSEQ multiplex PCR; TCRdb lists only in-frame clones, some missing. The sample includes some 180,000 clones, about 81% of them seen just once. The CDR3 extends over 14 amino acids. The germline V gene has CDR1 SGHTA and CDR2 FQGNSA. V was trimmed by 6 bases and J by 3 bases, leaving 11 bases between them. Sample: PBMCs. This TCR was recovered from a woman in her thirties in good health and CMV-seronegative. The chain combines TRBV7-2 with TRBJ2-2; tentatively, D is TRBD2 (6 bases). This CDR3 reads CASRMTGDTGELFF. The CDR3 bases are TGTGCCAGCAGGATGACGGGAGACACCGGGGAGCTGTTTTTT. Filled out from reference TRBV7-2 and TRBJ2-2, the complete variable domain reads GAGVSQSPSNKVTEKGKDVELRCDPISGHTALYWYRQSLGQGLEFLIYFQGNSAPDKSGLPSDRFSAERTGGSVSTLTIQRTQQEDSAVYLCASRMTGDTGELFFGEGSRLTVL.